Presented here are 28 T cell receptor beta chains from one specimen sequenced in a study of T cell changes during pregnancy in multiple sclerosis. Some clones are missing from TCRdb's copy, which holds only in-frame ones; the method was immunoSEQ multiplex PCR. The sample lists approximately 110,000 clones, roughly 90% occurring once. Here the sequenced sample was peripheral blood, taken after pregnancy. Source of these receptors: a female donor with multiple sclerosis, enrolled in a pregnancy study.

The chain carries TRBV29-1 and TRBJ2-5, with TRBD2 matching over 7 bases. Trimming cost V 1 base and J 5 bases; bases outside gene matches: 10. The length of the CDR3 is 15 residues. The germline V gene encodes CDR1 SQVTM and CDR2 ANQGSEA. This CDR3 is CSVEAEGKGGETQYF. Written as DNA, the CDR3 is TGCAGCGTTGAAGCGGAGGGTAAGGGAGGGGAGACCCAGTACTTC.

The chain carries TRBV4-2 and TRBJ2-1, with TRBD1 matching 9 bases. V lost 8 bases to trimming and J lost 8 bases; unmatched junction nucleotides: 4. CDR1 is LGHNA and CDR2 is YNFKEQ in the germline V gene. The CDR3 runs to 12 residues. This CDR3 is CASARTGDEQFF. The CDR3 DNA sequence: TGTGCCAGCGCGAGGACAGGGGATGAGCAGTTCTTC.

This rearrangement joins TRBV9 to TRBJ1-5; D unclear. With 0 bases removed from V and 4 bases from J, the gap between germline ends came to 8 bases. CDR1 is SGDLS, CDR2 YYNGEE, per germline. This CDR3 is 14 amino acids long. The CDR3 region has the DNA TGTGCCAGCAGCGTAGGGCAGACTAATCAGCCCCAGCATTTT. Translating it yields CASSVGQTNQPQHF.

The CDR3 DNA reads as TGTGCCAGCAGCGGAGGGACTAGCGGGGGGGCCTTATTTTTCTTC. Protein sequence: CASSGGTSGGALFFF. The rearrangement links TRBV9 to TRBJ2-1, with 16 bases identical to TRBD2. Trimming took 3 bases from V and 16 from J; bases not matched to a gene: 10. CDR1 is SGDLS, CDR2 YYNGEE, per germline. This CDR3 has 15 residues.

This clone was recorded once. V gene TRBV18 combines with J gene TRBJ1-1; 7 nucleotides align to TRBD1. The CDR3 covers 16 residues. V lost 3 bases and J lost 8; bases outside the gene matches: 15. Germline V lookup: CDR1 KGHSH, CDR2 LQKENI. The CDR3: CASSPNALGVDREAFF. The CDR3 coding sequence is TGTGCCAGCTCACCTAATGCTCTGGGGGTGGACAGGGAAGCTTTCTTT.

V and J are TRBV27 and TRBJ2-6; D unresolved. Per the germline V gene, CDR1 is MNHEY and CDR2 is SMNVEV (reference sequence). This CDR3 contains 19 residues. Trimming pared 2 bases from V and 1 base from J, leaving 18 bases between. DNA for the CDR3: TGTGCCAGCAGTTTAGTTGCTGCAGGCCTTACTTCTGGGGCCAACGTCCTGACTTTC. Translated: CASSLVAAGLTSGANVLTF.

The CDR3 is CASSLIRGSDATGELFF. CDR3 DNA: TGCGCCAGCAGCTTGATTCGCGGATCGGATGCCACCGGGGAGCTGTTTTTT. V is TRBV5-1 and J is TRBJ2-2; the D is unclear. The CDR3 has 17 amino acids. Germline V gene lookup returns CDR1 SGHRS and CDR2 YFSETQ. The V and J ends lost 1 base and 4 bases respectively, with 17 bases between them.

The chain recombines TRBV10-2 with TRBJ1-1, with D possibly matching TRBD1 (5 bases). The CDR3 length is 14 residues. Germline V gene sequence: CDR1 WSHSY, CDR2 SAAADI. Trimming cost V 4 bases and J 1 base, with 10 bases left between them. CDR3 loop: CASSGGYQNTEAFF. CDR3 in DNA: TGCGCCAGCAGTGGGGGCTACCAGAACACTGAAGCTTTCTTT.

The V gene is TRBV2, the J gene TRBJ2-3; TRBD2 aligns across 15 bases. V was pared by 6 bases and J by 0 bases, with 7 bases of the junction left unmatched. The CDR3 consists of 18 residues. Germline CDR1 reads SNHLY; CDR2 reads FYNNEI. The CDR3 DNA reads TGTGCCAGCAGGGGGACTAGCGGGGGGTCCACTAGCACAGATACGCAGTATTTT. Its translation is CASRGTSGGSTSTDTQYF.

The J gene is TRBJ2-4, the V gene TRBV25-1, with D maybe TRBD2 (6 bases). The CDR3 extends over 15 amino acids. Trimming left V 3 bases short and J 1 base short, with 10 bases between. Germline V CDR1 and CDR2: MGHDK, SYGVNS. The DNA of the CDR3 is TGTGCCAGCAGTGACTCCGGGAGTGCCAAAAACATTCAGTACTTC. It translates to CASSDSGSAKNIQYF.

This chain joins TRBV18 and TRBJ2-7; a possible D gene is TRBD1 (5 bases). CDR3 length equals 15 residues. The germline V gene encodes CDR1 KGHSH and CDR2 LQKENI. V lost 6 bases, J lost 2 bases, and 17 bases lay in between. The CDR3 nucleotides read TGTGCCAGCTCTCCGTTGCAGGGTGCAACCTACGAGCAGTACTTC. Translating it yields CASSPLQGATYEQYF.

The chain is built from TRBV4-1 and TRBJ2-2; 10 bases fit TRBD2. Germline V CDR1 and CDR2: MGHRA, YSYEKL. This CDR3 spans 20 amino acids. V was clipped by 4 bases and J by 3 bases; unmatched bases: 17. Here the CDR3 reads CASSRRGSLLAGGYTGELFF. The CDR3 DNA reads TGCGCCAGCAGCCGGCGGGGATCACTTTTAGCGGGGGGATACACCGGGGAGCTGTTTTTT.

This clone was observed once. The V call is TRBV5-1, the J call TRBJ1-2; the D gene is possibly TRBD1 (5 bases). The CDR3 length is 16 residues. The V and J ends lost 0 bases and 1 base respectively, with 13 bases between them. Germline V CDR1 and CDR2: SGHRS, YFSETQ. CDR3 amino acids: CASSLATGALNYGYTF. As DNA, the CDR3 is TGCGCCAGCAGCTTGGCCACAGGCGCCCTTAACTATGGCTACACCTTC.

This chain joins TRBV5-1 and TRBJ1-4; maybe TRBD1 (6 bases). CDR1 is SGHRS, CDR2 YFSETQ, per germline. V was pared by 2 bases and J by 7 bases, with 15 bases between. The CDR3 spans 15 residues. CDR3 in amino acids: CASSFTGQIGEKLFF. The CDR3 region has the DNA TGCGCCAGCAGCTTCACAGGGCAGATTGGTGAAAAACTGTTTTTT.

This chain links TRBV6-5 with TRBJ2-7, with D tentatively TRBD1 (6 bases). The CDR3 covers 14 residues. CDR1 and CDR2 (germline): MNHEY, SVGAGI. Trimming removed 5 bases at V and 0 bases at J, with 11 bases between. This CDR3 reads CASSLRDTSYEQYF. CDR3 nucleotides: TGTGCCAGCAGTCTCCGGGACACCTCCTACGAGCAGTACTTC.

This chain joins TRBV5-5 and TRBJ1-3, with D perhaps TRBD1 (6 bases). The germline V gene encodes CDR1 SGHKS and CDR2 YYEKEE (reference sequence). V lost 0 bases and J lost 2, with 9 bases in between. This CDR3 comprises 15 residues. This CDR3 reads CASSLGGPAGNTIYF. CDR3 nucleotides: TGTGCCAGCAGCTTGGGGGGGCCGGCTGGAAACACCATATATTTT.

The chain has TRBV7-9 and TRBJ1-5, with 12 bases aligning to TRBD1. The junction had 10 bases not matched to a gene; V was cut back by 3 bases and J by 7 bases. The CDR3 is 17 residues long. Germline CDR1 SEHNR, CDR2 FQNEAQ (reference sequence). In DNA, the CDR3 is TGTGCCAGCAGCTTTGGTTCCGGGACAGGGGGCGGACAGCCCCAGCATTTT. As protein: CASSFGSGTGGGQPQHF. The variable domain in full, completed from reference TRBV7-9 and TRBJ1-5, reads DTGVSQNPRHKITKRGQNVTFRCDPISEHNRLYWYRQTLGQGPEFLTYFQNEAQLEKSRLLSDRFSAERPKGSFSTLEIQRTEQGDSAMYLCASSFGSGTGGGQPQHFGDGTRLSIL.

The chain recombines TRBV11-2 with TRBJ1-4; weak D call: TRBD1 (6 bases). This CDR3 has 16 residues. Trimming left V 5 bases short and J 8 bases short, with 21 bases between. CDR1 is SGHAT and CDR2 is FQNNGV in the germline V gene. The CDR3 region is CASSPVGGGAGEKLFF. CDR3 coding DNA: TGTGCCAGCAGCCCAGTTGGTGGGGGCGCCGGGGAAAAACTGTTTTTT.

The genes are TRBV10-3 and TRBJ1-6; D remains ambiguous. The CDR3 totals 13 residues. Germline CDR1 is ENHRY and CDR2 is SYGVKD. V was shortened by 9 bases and J by 7 bases, with 13 bases between the two germline ends. The CDR3 nucleotides are TGTGCCATTTCCGGGAGCGGGAATTCACCCCTCCACTTT. Protein: CAISGSGNSPLHF.

The gene calls are TRBV12-5 and TRBJ2-2; 11 bases align to TRBD1. The CDR3 is 15 residues long. V lost 3 bases and J lost 6; bases outside the gene matches: 3. Germline V gene lookup returns CDR1 LGHNT and CDR2 FRNRAP. CDR3 residues: CASGLGQGAAGELFF. The CDR3 coding sequence is TGTGCTAGTGGTTTAGGACAGGGGGCAGCCGGGGAGCTGTTTTTT.

This sequence joins TRBV5-1 and TRBJ2-7, with TRBD2 matching over 8 bases. V lost 1 base and J lost 0; bases outside the gene matches: 3. CDR3 length equals 15 residues. Germline V gene sequence: CDR1 SGHRS, CDR2 YFSETQ. CDR3 sequence reads: CASSLWRGASYEQYF. The CDR3 coding sequence is TGCGCCAGCAGCTTGTGGCGGGGGGCCTCCTACGAGCAGTACTTC.

V usage is TRBV9 and J usage is TRBJ2-5; D is unclear. Trimming cost V 4 bases and J 3 bases, with 13 bases left between them. Germline V gene lookup returns CDR1 SGDLS and CDR2 YYNGEE. This CDR3 is built from 14 residues. This chain's CDR3 is CASSPALTEETQYF. The CDR3 DNA follows: TGTGCCAGCAGCCCAGCACTAACCGAAGAGACCCAGTACTTC.

The CDR3 here is CASSLEAGGDFGYTF. As DNA, the CDR3 is TGCGCCAGCAGCTTGGAGGCAGGGGGCGATTTTGGCTACACCTTC. V usage is TRBV5-1 and J usage is TRBJ1-2; 8 bases match TRBD1. V lost 0 bases and J lost 7; bases outside the gene matches: 8. Per the germline V gene, CDR1 is SGHRS and CDR2 is YFSETQ. The CDR3 spans 15 residues.

The chain's CDR3 is CASSKQGANTEAFF. CDR3 bases: TGCGCCAGCAGCAAACAGGGGGCAAACACTGAAGCTTTCTTT. The J gene is TRBJ1-1, the V gene TRBV5-1, with 9 bases aligning to TRBD1. Germline trimming cut 4 bases from V and 2 bases from J; bases unmatched to any gene: 3. Germline lookup yields CDR1 SGHRS and CDR2 YFSETQ. CDR3 length equals 14 residues.

The V and J genes are TRBV4-1 and TRBJ1-2; D not resolved. The CDR3 sequence is 15 residues long. Trimming left V 0 bases short and J 4 bases short, with 12 bases between. CDR1 is MGHRA, CDR2 YSYEKL, per germline. The CDR3 DNA follows: TGCGCCAGCAGCCAAGATTCTCCACAGCTCTATGGCTACACCTTC. Translating it yields CASSQDSPQLYGYTF.

The chain uses TRBV19 and TRBJ2-1; 7 bases map to TRBD1. Germline V gene lookup returns CDR1 LNHDA and CDR2 SQIVND (reference sequence). The CDR3 consists of 14 residues. The junction had 3 bases not matched to a gene; V was cut back by 6 bases and J by 1 base. CDR3 residues: CASRNRGSYNEQFF. For the CDR3, the DNA is TGTGCCAGTAGGAACAGGGGTTCCTACAATGAGCAGTTCTTC.

The rearrangement joins TRBV2 to TRBJ2-1; 7 bases are a match to TRBD2. Germline V gene lookup returns CDR1 SNHLY and CDR2 FYNNEI. J gave up 9 bases and V 8 bases, and 19 bases lay outside the gene matches. This CDR3 spans 16 amino acids. CDR3 nucleotide sequence: TGTGCCAGCTGGGGACCGAAAGGGGAGGGCATGGTTGAGCAGTTCTTC. Its translation: CASWGPKGEGMVEQFF. The whole variable domain, filled in from reference TRBV2 and TRBJ2-1, reads EPEVTQTPSHQVTQMGQEVILRCVPISNHLYFYWYRQILGQKVEFLVSFYNNEISEKSEIFDDQFSVERPDGSNFTLKIRSTKLEDSAMYFCASWGPKGEGMVEQFFGPGTRLTVL.

This sequence joins TRBV2 and TRBJ2-3; D not certain. This CDR3 region has 16 residues. Trimming shortened V by 1 base and J by 0 bases, and 11 bases separated the two germline ends. CDR1 is SNHLY, CDR2 FYNNEI, per germline. The CDR3 nucleotides are TGTGCCAGCAGTGAAGGTCATTTAGAGAGCACAGATACGCAGTATTTT. Protein: CASSEGHLESTDTQYF.